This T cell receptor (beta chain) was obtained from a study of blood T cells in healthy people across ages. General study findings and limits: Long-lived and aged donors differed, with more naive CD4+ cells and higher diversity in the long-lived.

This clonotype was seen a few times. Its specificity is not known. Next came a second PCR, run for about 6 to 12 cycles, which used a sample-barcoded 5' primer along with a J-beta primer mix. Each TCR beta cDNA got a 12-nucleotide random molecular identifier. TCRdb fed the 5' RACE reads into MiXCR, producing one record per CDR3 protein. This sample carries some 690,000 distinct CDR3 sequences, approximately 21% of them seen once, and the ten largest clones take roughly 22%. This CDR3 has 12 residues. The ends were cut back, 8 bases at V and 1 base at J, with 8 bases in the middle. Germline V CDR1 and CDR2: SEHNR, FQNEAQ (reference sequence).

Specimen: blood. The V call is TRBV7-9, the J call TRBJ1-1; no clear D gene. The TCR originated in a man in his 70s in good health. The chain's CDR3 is CASGVRNTEAFF. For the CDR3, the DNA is TGTGCCAGCGGAGTCAGGAACACTGAAGCTTTCTTT.